Following are 6 T cell receptor beta chains from one sample sequenced in a study of metastatic and nonmetastatic thyroid tumors. With MiXCR, TCRdb called clones anew from the PCR reads. The sample includes 30,000 to 45,000 clones, more than 20% seen only once; the top ten take roughly 16%. No patient received treatment before thyroid surgery. The sequenced material came from blood. The receptors shown here come from a female donor with papillary thyroid cancer or a benign thyroid nodule (not recorded which). Some clones in this sample may be carry-over from other donors' samples.

In its sample, this clone was seen many times. The V gene is TRBV5-1, the J gene TRBJ2-7; 7 nucleotides line up with TRBD2. The germline V gene encodes CDR1 SGHRS and CDR2 YFSETQ. The CDR3 is 15 amino acids. V shed 0 bases, J shed 3 bases, and the junction held 6 bases outside the gene matches. The CDR3 coding sequence is TGCGCCAGCAGCTTGGGCGGGAGTGGGTACTACGAGCAGTACTTC. As protein: CASSLGGSGYYEQYF.

By share, this clone counts as medium-sized. The rearrangement joins TRBV6-1 to TRBJ2-7; weak D call: TRBD1 (6 bases). V shed 0 bases and J shed 4 bases, with 10 bases lying between them. This CDR3 spans 14 amino acids. The germline gives CDR1 MNHNS, CDR2 SASEGT. In DNA form, the CDR3 reads TGTGCCAGCAGTGAAGCGGGACACCAATACGAGCAGTACTTC. Translation: CASSEAGHQYEQYF.

With regard to this clone: One end of the junction fails to match germline, which may point to a read error. The sample contains more than one DNA sequence encoding this CDR3. The rearrangement uses TRBV11-1 and TRBJ2-3, with TRBD2 matching 10 bases. CDR1 and CDR2 (germline): SGHAT, FQDESV (reference sequence). The CDR3 consists of 18 residues. Here the CDR3 DNA reads TGTGCTAGCAGCTTAGCGCGTGGACTAGCGGCTAGCACAGATACTCAGTATTTT. Protein: CASSLARGLAASTDTQYF.

This clone was seen a few times. It may be a read error: a sequence one base away is much more abundant. This CDR3 is missing its conserved last phenylalanine or tryptophan, likely due to a read error. The chain recombines TRBV9 with TRBJ1-2; D may be TRBD1 (5 bases). CDR3 length: 15 residues. V lost 2 bases and J 4 bases, leaving 15 bases between the germline ends. Per the germline V gene, CDR1 is SGDLS and CDR2 is YYNGEE. CDR3 nucleotides: TGTGCCAGCAGCGTTGCCCCTCAGGGAAGCTATGGCTACACCCTC. This gives the protein CASSVAPQGSYGYTL.

The V gene is TRBV5-1, the J gene TRBJ2-7, with TRBD1 identical over 8 bases. Germline values: CDR1 SGHRS, CDR2 YFSETQ. The CDR3 loop spans 15 amino acids. Germline trimming cut 2 bases from V and 2 bases from J; bases unmatched to any gene: 6. DNA of the CDR3: TGCGCCAGCAGCTTTTGGACAGGGCTAACCTACGAGCAGTACTTC. Amino acid sequence: CASSFWTGLTYEQYF.

The gene calls are TRBV11-1 and TRBJ1-1; D is undetermined. The V and J ends lost 5 bases and 1 base respectively, with 14 bases between them. Germline lookup yields CDR1 SGHAT and CDR2 FQDESV (reference sequence). The CDR3 spans 15 residues. The CDR3 region has the DNA TGTGCCAGCAGCGCCCTATTATCGGGGAACACTGAAGCTTTCTTT. Its translation: CASSALLSGNTEAFF.